The 21 T cell receptor beta chains reported below all come from one sample, sequenced in a study of neurological immune-mediated disorders (dated by TCRdb to about 2019). The time point tag for this specimen amounts to: longitudinal time-point 1 (baseline). The receptor library was made with 5' RACE. Instrument used: Illumina HiSeq 2500. TCRdb took the public reads, trimmed them with fastp at Q25, ran MiXCR for clone calling and kept in-frame beta chains. Entries are consolidated by CDR3 protein sequence, retaining the most common genes and DNA. The sample contains some 54,000 distinct CDR3 sequences, about 10% of them found a single time. The top ten clones comprise 6% to 8.5% of the sample. Sample: PBMCs. The origin of the receptors is a male donor with HTLV-1-associated myelopathy (HAM/TSP).

This clonotype was recorded a few times. J is TRBJ2-7 and V is TRBV5-1; maybe TRBD1 (6 bases). CDR1 and CDR2 from the germline V gene are SGHRS and YFSETQ. V was trimmed by 3 bases and J by 3 bases, leaving 13 bases between them. This CDR3 spans 14 amino acids. The CDR3: CASSSDSQVYEQYF. The CDR3 DNA reads TGCGCCAGCAGCTCGGACAGCCAAGTCTACGAGCAGTACTTC.

In its sample, this clonotype was seen many times. A read error may produce the germline difference seen at one junction end. The J gene is TRBJ1-2, the V gene TRBV6-6; D is unclear. Germline V gene lookup returns CDR1 MNHNY and CDR2 SVGAGI (reference sequence). The CDR3 covers 8 residues. CDR3 residues: CASSSQIF. In nucleotides, the CDR3 is TGTGCCAGCAGTTCTCAGATCTTC.

As to this clonotype: This may come from a read error, since a much larger clone is one base off. CDR3 coding DNA: TGCAGTGCTTGGTACAGGGGGCTCTCCTACGAGCAGTACTTC. The encoded protein is CSAWYRGLSYEQYF. The chain links TRBV20-1 to TRBJ2-7, with 9 bases lining up with TRBD1. CDR1 DFQATT and CDR2 SNEGSKA come from the germline V gene (reference sequence). J lost 0 bases, V lost 5 bases, and 5 bases had no gene match. The CDR3 spans 14 residues.

This clonotype has a count of ten or more. This chain's CDR3 is CASSQDAWQITDTQYF. As DNA, the CDR3 is TGTGCCAGCAGCCAAGATGCCTGGCAGATCACAGATACGCAGTATTTT. This rearrangement joins TRBV14 to TRBJ2-3, with D unclear. The CDR3 covers 16 residues. Germline loops: CDR1 SGHDN, CDR2 FVKESK. Trimming cost V 0 bases and J 2 bases, with 12 bases left between them. Complete variable domain (other parts from reference TRBV14 and TRBJ2-3): EAGVTQFPSHSVIEKGQTVTLRCDPISGHDNLYWYRRVMGKEIKFLLHFVKESKQDESGMPNNRFLAERTGGTYSTLKVQPAELEDSGVYFCASSQDAWQITDTQYFGPGTRLTVL.

Of note for this clonotype: The junction departs from the called germline gene at one end, perhaps through a read error. The chain employs TRBV10-3 and TRBJ1-5; 7 bases fit TRBD1. Germline loops: CDR1 ENHRY, CDR2 SYGVKD. This CDR3 contains 14 residues. CDR3 DNA sequence: TGTGCCATCAGTGCCCGAGTGGTGGGACAGCCCCATCATTTT. It yields the protein CAISARVVGQPHHF.

This clonotype was recorded many times. The gene calls are TRBV29-1 and TRBJ2-7; D tentatively reads TRBD1 or TRBD2 (5 bases each). Germline assignment: CDR1 SQVTM and CDR2 ANQGSEA. The V and J ends lost 0 bases and 3 bases respectively, with 18 bases between them. There are 16 residues in the CDR3. The CDR3 DNA is TGCAGCGTTGAAGATGAGCACGGGACGGAATACTACGAGCAGTACTTC. As protein: CSVEDEHGTEYYEQYF.

V gene TRBV20-1 combines with J gene TRBJ1-5, with D unclear. The CDR3 runs 16 residues. V lost 3 bases to trimming and J lost 0 bases, with 15 bases between them. The germline CDR1 and CDR2 sequences are DFQATT and SNEGSKA (reference sequence). CDR3 loop: CSASTSGSTSNQPQHF. The DNA for the CDR3 is TGCAGTGCTAGCACCTCAGGAAGCACTAGCAATCAGCCCCAGCATTTT.

This clonotype was seen ten or more times. V is TRBV11-2 and J is TRBJ2-5; D perhaps matches TRBD2 (6 bases). V was pared by 5 bases and J by 9 bases, with 19 bases between. Germline CDR1 is SGHAT and CDR2 is FQNNGV. The CDR3 sequence is 14 residues long. The CDR3 DNA sequence: TGTGCCAGCAGCGTGCGGGGCCCCGTCTTGGCCCAGTACTTC. It is translated as CASSVRGPVLAQYF.

Within the sample, this clonotype is medium-sized. V gene TRBV14 combines with J gene TRBJ2-3; no clear D. The V end lost 1 base, the J end lost 4 bases, and 12 bases lay between the germline ends. Germline V gene sequence: CDR1 SGHDN, CDR2 FVKESK. The CDR3 contains 15 residues. CDR3: CASSQVGFLPDTQYF. The CDR3, as DNA: TGTGCCAGCAGCCAAGTGGGGTTTCTTCCAGATACGCAGTATTTT.

The chain links TRBV2 to TRBJ1-1, with D possibly being TRBD1 (6 bases). The CDR3 loop spans 14 amino acids. V gave up 3 bases and J gave up 2 bases, with 10 bases separating them. Germline V lookup: CDR1 SNHLY, CDR2 FYNNEI. The CDR3 DNA follows: TGTGCCAGCAGTGAGCAGGGGATAAACACTGAAGCTTTCTTT. Translating gives CASSEQGINTEAFF.

This clonotype came up many times. The chain couples TRBV29-1 to TRBJ2-7; 8 nucleotides match TRBD1. The trim removed 7 bases at V and 1 base at J, leaving 3 bases unmatched. This CDR3 has 12 residues. Germline V lookup: CDR1 SQVTM, CDR2 ANQGSEA. The CDR3 protein is CSAQGASYEQYF. The CDR3 nucleotides read TGCAGCGCGCAGGGGGCTTCCTACGAGCAGTACTTC.

This chain connects TRBV30 to TRBJ1-6; a possible D gene is TRBD1 (6 bases). Germline loops: CDR1 GTSNPN, CDR2 SVGIG (reference sequence). Trimming took 2 bases from V and 6 from J, leaving 11 bases between them. The CDR3 loop spans 14 amino acids. CDR3 sequence reads: CAWSTRTANSPLHF. The CDR3 bases are TGTGCCTGGAGTACAAGGACAGCTAATTCACCCCTCCACTTT.

This clonotype has a count of ten or more. The chain couples TRBV7-3 to TRBJ2-5; D is unclear. In germline, CDR1 is SGHTA, CDR2 FQGTGA. The CDR3 runs 13 residues. The V end was cut by 2 bases, the J end by 5 bases, with 9 bases between. CDR3 amino acids: CASSLSPSETQYF. The CDR3 DNA reads TGTGCCAGCAGCTTATCTCCGTCGGAGACCCAGTACTTC.

As concerns this clonotype: This may come from a read error, since a much larger clone is one base off. The V and J genes are TRBV18 and TRBJ1-1; no clear D gene. Per germline, CDR1 KGHSH and CDR2 LQKENI. The ends were cut back, 3 bases at V and 1 base at J, with 9 bases in the middle. The CDR3 covers 14 residues. As DNA, the CDR3 is TGTGCCAGCTCACCCAGCGGCGGGAACACTGAAGCTTTCTTT. It codes for CASSPSGGNTEAFF.

This clonotype was recorded at least ten times. The rearrangement uses TRBV4-3 and TRBJ1-3; D might be TRBD1 (5 bases). The CDR3 spans 15 residues. Trimming cost V 3 bases and J 2 bases, with 11 bases left between them. CDR1 is LGHNA and CDR2 is YSLEER in the germline V gene. CDR3 nucleotides: TGCGCCAGCAGCCAGACCGGGACCCCTGGAAACACCATATATTTT. It translates to CASSQTGTPGNTIYF.

This clonotype was found many times. The V call is TRBV20-1, the J call TRBJ2-3; 15 positions agree with TRBD2. CDR3 length equals 17 residues. The ends lost 3 bases at V and 3 bases at J; junction bases unmatched: 7. In germline, CDR1 is DFQATT, CDR2 SNEGSKA (reference sequence). DNA of the CDR3: TGCAGTGCTAGGGTCGGACTAGCGGGGGGGCCGACAGATACGCAGTATTTT. Translated, it gives CSARVGLAGGPTDTQYF.

This clonotype was counted ten times or more. V usage is TRBV5-1 and J usage is TRBJ2-7; no clear D gene. The germline CDR1 and CDR2 sequences are SGHRS and YFSETQ. The ends were cut back, 4 bases at V and 0 bases at J, with 17 bases in the middle. The CDR3 spans 16 residues. CDR3 bases: TGCGCCAGCAGCGAAGCACCGACGGCAATCTCCTACGAGCAGTACTTC. Amino acid sequence: CASSEAPTAISYEQYF.

This clonotype is judged medium-sized. V and J are TRBV5-1 and TRBJ2-5; 7 bases map to TRBD2. Trimming cost V 4 bases and J 1 base; bases outside gene matches: 1. The CDR3 spans 13 residues. Germline V gives CDR1 SGHRS, CDR2 YFSETQ. The CDR3 sequence: CASSREAQETQYF. CDR3 in DNA: TGCGCCAGCAGCCGGGAGGCCCAAGAGACCCAGTACTTC.

This chain connects TRBV3-1 to TRBJ2-5; no clear D. CDR3 size: 14 residues. Trimming removed 4 bases from V and 2 bases from J, with 11 bases in between. CDR1 is LGHDT, CDR2 YNNKEL, per germline (reference sequence). The DNA of the CDR3 is TGTGCCAGCAGCCTAGAAGCTAGACAAGAGACCCAGTACTTC. The encoded protein is CASSLEARQETQYF.

This clonotype was detected ten times or more. The chain combines TRBV6-6 with TRBJ2-7; no definite D call. This CDR3 has 15 residues. The germline gives CDR1 MNHNY, CDR2 SVGAGI (reference sequence). With 2 bases removed from V and 2 bases from J, the gap between germline ends came to 13 bases. In nucleotides, the CDR3 is TGTGCCAGCAGTTACCAAAGTCCCTTAACCTACGAGCAGTACTTC. It is translated as CASSYQSPLTYEQYF.

Concerning this clonotype itself: The conserved closing phenylalanine or tryptophan is absent in this CDR3, likely reflecting a read error. The DNA is omitted, as the CDR3 cannot be located on it reliably, and the CDR3 follows TCRdb's listing. J is TRBJ2-5 and V is TRBV5-5; the tabulated D call, TRBD2, remains unverified against the DNA. Germline CDR1 and CDR2: SGHKS and YYEKEE (reference sequence). The CDR3 adds up to 16 amino acids, both ends counted. CDR3: CASSPGPAAGALHFGN.